A single TCR beta chain is shown here with its context. The CDR3 totals 15 residues. J gave up 4 bases and V 4 bases, and 10 bases lay outside the gene matches. CDR1 and CDR2 from the germline V gene are SGHRS and YFSETQ. Data came from immunoSEQ multiplex PCR; TCRdb stores just in-frame clones and leaves some out. Of around 990,000 clones listed, 70% to 80% are singletons. These data are taken from a study of shared clonotypes between healthy human individuals. The receptor comes from a man younger than 30 in good health. Some clones in this sample may be carry-over from other donors' samples. Sequencing was done on a sample of memory CD4+ T cells from PBMCs. The subset: CD45RA-negative fraction. The V and J genes are TRBV5-1 and TRBJ2-5; TRBD1 aligns across 7 bases. CDR3 DNA: TGCGCCAGCAGCCGATCGACAGGGCCCAGAGAGACCCAGTACTTC. This translates into CASSRSTGPRETQYF.